This T cell receptor beta chain was retrieved from a study of cytomegalovirus exposure and HLA in healthy donors. A multiplex PCR was run with 60 Vbeta primers and 13 Jbeta primers. The assay was immunoSEQ multiplex PCR, and TCRdb's table has in-frame clones only and misses some. Counted here are 100,000 to 150,000 clones, around 77% occurring once; the ten biggest clones make up 4.5% to 6%. The V and J ends lost 5 bases and 0 bases respectively, with 11 bases between them. The CDR3 has 15 residues. Germline lookup yields CDR1 SGHTA and CDR2 FQGNSA. The TCR sequence derives from a man younger than 35 in good health and CMV-seropositive. The sample consisted of PBMCs. This rearrangement joins TRBV7-2 to TRBJ2-1, with no clear D. CDR3 region: CASSQLASSYNEQFF. The CDR3 DNA reads as TGTGCCAGCAGCCAACTCGCAAGCTCCTACAATGAGCAGTTCTTC.